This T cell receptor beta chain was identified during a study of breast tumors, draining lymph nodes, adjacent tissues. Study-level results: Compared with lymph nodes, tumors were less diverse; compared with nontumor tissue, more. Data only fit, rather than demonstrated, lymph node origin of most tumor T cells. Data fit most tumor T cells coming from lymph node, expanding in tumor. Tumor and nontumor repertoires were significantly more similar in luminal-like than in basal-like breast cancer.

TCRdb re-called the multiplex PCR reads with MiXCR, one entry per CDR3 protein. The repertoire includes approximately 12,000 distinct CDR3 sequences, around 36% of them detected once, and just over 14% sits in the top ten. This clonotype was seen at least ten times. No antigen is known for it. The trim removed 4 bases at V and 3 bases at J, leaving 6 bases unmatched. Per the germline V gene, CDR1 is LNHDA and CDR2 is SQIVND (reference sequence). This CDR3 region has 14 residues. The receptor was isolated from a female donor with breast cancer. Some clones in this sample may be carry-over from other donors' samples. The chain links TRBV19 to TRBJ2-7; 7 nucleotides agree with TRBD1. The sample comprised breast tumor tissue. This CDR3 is CASSKGTAIYEQYF. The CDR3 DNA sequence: TGTGCCAGTAGTAAGGGGACAGCCATCTACGAGCAGTACTTC.